This passage covers 23 T cell receptor beta chains from one sample sequenced in a study of OX40 agonist ivuxolimab in advanced cancers. Only in-frame clones appear in the TCRdb table, and some are missing; sequencing was by immunoSEQ multiplex PCR. The sample contains under 95,000 clones, about 82% of which appear only once. This specimen consisted of CD4+ or CD8+ T cells sorted from blood, obtained in a trial of the OX40 agonist ivuxolimab. Receptors originate from an adult with an advanced solid tumor such as melanoma, head and neck, liver or kidney cancer.

This chain uses TRBV5-1 with TRBJ1-2; 7 positions agree with TRBD1. V dropped 7 bases and J dropped 0; count of bases not matched to a gene: 3. Germline values: CDR1 SGHRS, CDR2 YFSETQ. This CDR3 is built from 13 residues. CDR3 sequence: CASSTGSNYGYTF. The CDR3 DNA reads TGCGCCAGCTCGACAGGGTCTAACTATGGCTACACCTTC.

V and J are TRBV11-2 and TRBJ1-1; D is undetermined. The CDR3 spans 14 residues. Deletions cut 0 bases from V and 10 bases from J, with 15 bases between. CDR1 SGHAT and CDR2 FQNNGV come from the germline V gene. CDR3 amino acids: CASSLDISSKGAFF. CDR3 DNA sequence: TGTGCCAGCAGCTTAGATATCAGTTCTAAGGGAGCTTTCTTT.

CDR3 protein: CASSDEQGWYNEQFF. CDR3 bases: TGTGCCAGCAGTGATGAACAGGGCTGGTACAATGAGCAGTTCTTC. This chain joins TRBV6-1 and TRBJ2-1, with D possibly TRBD1 on 6 matching bases. The CDR3 runs to 15 residues. Germline V gene data show CDR1 as MNHNS and CDR2 as SASEGT. Between the trimmed V and J ends, which lost 3 bases and 4 bases, there was a span of 13 bases.

In this sample, this clone turned up once. V and J are TRBV5-6 and TRBJ2-1; 11 bases line up with TRBD2. There are 16 residues in the CDR3. Trimming cost V 3 bases and J 1 base; bases outside gene matches: 3. Germline assignment: CDR1 SGHDT and CDR2 YYEEEE. The CDR3 DNA reads TGTGCCAGCAGCTCCACTAGCGGGAGTTCCTACAATGAGCAGTTCTTC. Its protein product is CASSSTSGSSYNEQFF. Looking up the rest from reference TRBV5-6 and TRBJ2-1 gives the full variable domain: DAGVTQSPTHLIKTRGQQVTLRCSPKSGHDTVSWYQQALGQGPQFIFQYYEEEERQRGNFPDRFSGHQFPNYSSELNVNALLLGDSALYLCASSSTSGSSYNEQFFGPGTRLTVL.

In this sample, this clone turned up a few times. This rearrangement joins TRBV10-3 to TRBJ2-3, with 11 bases identical to TRBD2. CDR3 length: 16 amino acids. Per the germline V gene, CDR1 is ENHRY and CDR2 is SYGVKD. Trimming cost V 6 bases and J 5 bases; bases outside gene matches: 10. The CDR3, as DNA: TGTGCCATCAGCACTAGCGGGGGCGGTCGGAGAGATACGCAGTATTTT. Its translation: CAISTSGGGRRDTQYF.

J is TRBJ1-3 and V is TRBV11-3; D is possibly TRBD1 (5 bases). Germline values: CDR1 SGHNT, CDR2 YENEEA. The CDR3 is 16 amino acids. Trimming left V 2 bases short and J 0 bases short, with 11 bases between. The CDR3 loop is CASSLSGPGSGNTIYF. DNA of the CDR3: TGTGCCAGCAGCTTATCGGGACCGGGCTCTGGAAACACCATATATTTT.

This chain uses TRBV29-1 with TRBJ1-3; D not certain. This CDR3 spans 13 amino acids. V lost 5 bases, J lost 1 base, and 9 bases lay in between. Germline assignment: CDR1 SQVTM and CDR2 ANQGSEA. The CDR3 coding sequence is TGCAGCGTTCCCATTGGTTCTGGAAACACCATATATTTT. It encodes CSVPIGSGNTIYF.

The chain combines TRBV27 with TRBJ2-5; 10 bases map to TRBD2. J gave up 8 bases and V 3 bases, and 15 bases lay outside the gene matches. The CDR3 runs to 17 residues. Germline values: CDR1 MNHEY, CDR2 SMNVEV (reference sequence). The CDR3 DNA is TGTGCCAGCAGTTTTTGGAGCGGGAGGGCCTCCAAGGGAACCCAGTACTTC. This sequence encodes CASSFWSGRASKGTQYF.

The chain is built from TRBV20-1 and TRBJ1-2; unclear D gene. V was clipped by 0 bases and J by 8 bases, with 7 bases between them. This CDR3 has 11 residues. Germline V CDR1 and CDR2: DFQATT, SNEGSKA (reference sequence). CDR3 bases: TGCAGTGCTAGAGACGGGGAAGGCTACACCTTC. This sequence encodes CSARDGEGYTF.

The chain combines TRBV18 with TRBJ1-1; the D is unclear. Trimming shortened V by 2 bases and J by 8 bases, and 12 bases separated the two germline ends. The CDR3 totals 13 residues. Germline V gives CDR1 KGHSH, CDR2 LQKENI. The CDR3 DNA sequence: TGTGCCAGCTCACCATTGGGCTACGGGGAAGCTTTCTTT. As protein: CASSPLGYGEAFF.

The chain recombines TRBV15 with TRBJ1-1, with a tentative D call TRBD1 (5 bases). V shed 9 bases and J shed 6 bases, with 11 bases lying between them. The CDR3 totals 11 residues. Looked up from germline, CDR1 is LNHNV and CDR2 is YYDKDF (reference sequence). This CDR3 is CATGRGAEAFF. The CDR3, as DNA: TGTGCCACTGGCCGGGGCGCTGAAGCTTTCTTT. The full variable domain, rest sourced from reference TRBV15 and TRBJ1-1, is DAMVIQNPRYQVTQFGKPVTLSCSQTLNHNVMYWYQQKSSQAPKLLFHYYDKDFNNEADTPDNFQSRRPNTSFCFLDIRSPGLGDTAMYLCATGRGAEAFFGQGTRLTVV.

There are a few counts of this clone. The chain employs TRBV19 and TRBJ2-1, with D unclear. Germline V gene sequence: CDR1 LNHDA, CDR2 SQIVND (reference sequence). The CDR3 is 12 residues long. Between the trimmed V and J ends, which lost 3 bases and 6 bases, there was a span of 6 bases. The CDR3 reads CASSINVNEQFF. The CDR3, as DNA: TGTGCCAGTAGTATCAACGTCAATGAGCAGTTCTTC.

This chain connects TRBV9 to TRBJ2-7; 11 nucleotides match TRBD1. Germline values: CDR1 SGDLS, CDR2 YYNGEE. This CDR3 has 15 residues. Trimming cost V 0 bases and J 5 bases; bases outside gene matches: 4. The CDR3 sequence: CASSVADRGPHEQYF. CDR3 nucleotide sequence: TGTGCCAGCAGCGTAGCGGACAGGGGGCCACACGAGCAGTACTTC. The full variable domain, with the rest looked up from reference TRBV9 and TRBJ2-7, is DSGVTQTPKHLITATGQRVTLRCSPRSGDLSVYWYQQSLDQGLQFLIQYYNGEERAKGNILERFSAQQFPDLHSELNLSSLELGDSALYFCASSVADRGPHEQYFGPGTRLTVT.

This clone appeared a few times. The chain employs TRBV11-1 and TRBJ2-1; either TRBD1 or TRBD2 may fit D (6 bases each). The germline V gene has CDR1 SGHAT and CDR2 FQDESV (reference sequence). V dropped 5 bases and J dropped 3 bases, with 17 bases sitting between them. This CDR3 is 16 amino acids long. CDR3 nucleotides: TGTGCCAGCAGCCTCAAGAGGGGGGCGTACTACAATGAGCAGTTCTTC. It encodes CASSLKRGAYYNEQFF.

The CDR3 loop is CASSSSLSPGQGRLHF. CDR3 bases: TGTGCCAGCAGCTCTTCCCTAAGTCCGGGACAGGGGAGACTCCACTTT. The rearrangement joins TRBV7-6 to TRBJ1-6, with 10 bases identical to TRBD1. CDR1 is SGHVS and CDR2 is FNYEAQ in the germline V gene. With 4 bases clipped from V and 16 bases from J, the junction kept 16 bases outside the gene matches. This CDR3 has 16 amino acids. The whole variable domain, filled in from reference TRBV7-6 and TRBJ1-6, reads GAGVSQSPRYKVTKRGQDVALRCDPISGHVSLYWYRQALGQGPEFLTYFNYEAQQDKSGLPNDRFSAERPEGSISTLTIQRTEQRDSAMYRCASSSSLSPGQGRLHFGNGTRLTVT.

The V gene is TRBV25-1, the J gene TRBJ1-5; 12 bases fit TRBD1. This CDR3 is 16 amino acids long. Germline V CDR1 and CDR2: MGHDK, SYGVNS. With V trimmed by 5 bases and J by 6 bases, 8 bases remained unmatched. CDR3 bases: TGTGCCAGCAGTCCGCCCGGGACAGGGGGCTTTCAGCCCCAGCATTTT. It codes for CASSPPGTGGFQPQHF.

A single count supports this clone. V gene TRBV13 combines with J gene TRBJ2-3; D may be TRBD1 (5 bases). V was cut by 3 bases and J by 5 bases, with 9 bases left in between. The CDR3 spans 13 residues. Germline lookup yields CDR1 PRHDT and CDR2 FYEKMQ (reference sequence). CDR3 sequence (DNA): TGTGCCAGCAGCTTCCAGGGATTAGATACGCAGTATTTT. Translating gives CASSFQGLDTQYF.

This sequence joins TRBV6-5 and TRBJ2-7; D is perhaps TRBD2 (5 bases). CDR1 MNHEY and CDR2 SVGAGI come from the germline V gene. V lost 5 bases, J lost 1 base, and 12 bases lay in between. The CDR3 loop spans 14 amino acids. CDR3 sequence: CASSDPGSSYEQYF. DNA of the CDR3: TGTGCCAGCAGTGATCCGGGATCGTCCTACGAGCAGTACTTC.

V and J are TRBV9 and TRBJ2-3, with D hard to call. The length of the CDR3 is 14 residues. The germline CDR1 and CDR2 sequences are SGDLS and YYNGEE. The V and J ends lost 3 bases and 6 bases respectively, with 14 bases between them. The CDR3 DNA sequence: TGTGCCAGCAGCGCCAGATCGGGCTCGGATACGCAGTATTTT. Translated: CASSARSGSDTQYF.

V gene TRBV29-1 combines with J gene TRBJ2-3; perhaps TRBD2 as D (5 bases). Trimming cost V 7 bases and J 8 bases, with 16 bases left between them. In germline, CDR1 is SQVTM, CDR2 ANQGSEA. This CDR3 has 12 amino acids. In DNA, the CDR3 is TGCAGCGAGTGGACTGGATCCGGTACGCAGTATTTT. Amino acids: CSEWTGSGTQYF.

The chain uses TRBV6-5 and TRBJ2-7, with a weak D call TRBD2 (5 bases). This CDR3 comprises 16 residues. The germline gives CDR1 MNHEY, CDR2 SVGAGI. V was clipped by 0 bases and J by 2 bases, with 14 bases between them. CDR3 loop: CASSYSSLGDTYEQYF. The DNA of the CDR3 is TGTGCCAGCAGTTACTCGAGTCTCGGGGATACCTACGAGCAGTACTTC.

The chain carries TRBV15 and TRBJ2-6; 7 bases fit TRBD2. J was trimmed by 4 bases and V by 0 bases; bases with no gene match: 6. In germline, CDR1 is LNHNV, CDR2 YYDKDF (reference sequence). This CDR3 is 17 amino acids long. The CDR3 is CATSRDMGGMGANVLTF. CDR3 sequence (DNA): TGTGCCACCAGCAGAGATATGGGAGGGATGGGGGCCAACGTCCTGACTTTC.

The chain combines TRBV5-8 with TRBJ2-1; 7 bases line up with TRBD2. The CDR3 loop spans 14 amino acids. V trimming: 6 bases; J trimming: 6 bases; junction bases outside the gene matches: 9. Germline CDR1 and CDR2: SGHTS and YDEGEE. The CDR3 reads CASNFGTTGNEQFF. The CDR3 DNA reads TGTGCCAGCAACTTCGGGACTACCGGCAATGAGCAGTTCTTC.